One and the same sample provided the 12 T cell receptor beta chains below, sequenced in a study of blood T cell repertoires in COVID-19. TCRdb keeps only in-frame clones here, not all; method: immunoSEQ multiplex PCR. The sample records approximately 470,000 clones, roughly 87% being singletons. The sequenced sample consisted of PBMCs or T cells enriched from blood (not recorded which). Receptor source: a woman under 30 who had recovered from COVID-19.

This chain links TRBV10-2 with TRBJ2-1; D remains ambiguous. V was cut by 0 bases and J by 6 bases, with 9 bases left in between. The CDR3 is 14 amino acids. Germline V lookup: CDR1 WSHSY, CDR2 SAAADI. As DNA, the CDR3 is TGCGCCAGCAGTGAGTCCGTTCAAGCCAATGAGCAGTTCTTC. Its translation is CASSESVQANEQFF.

The V gene is TRBV29-1, the J gene TRBJ2-7; 10 bases match TRBD1. This CDR3 has 13 amino acids. Trimming removed 6 bases from V and 3 bases from J; junction bases left unmatched: 5. The V gene's germline CDR1 is SQVTM and CDR2 ANQGSEA. The CDR3 bases are TGCAGCGTGGGCCGGGACAGGGGCTACGAGCAGTACTTC. It yields the protein CSVGRDRGYEQYF.

V gene TRBV7-2 combines with J gene TRBJ2-7; 8 bases fit TRBD2. The CDR3 is 15 amino acids. The germline V gene has CDR1 SGHTA and CDR2 FQGNSA. Trimming at V came to 5 bases and at J to 7 bases, leaving 13 bases not matched to a gene. Here the CDR3 reads CASSQGDGGAREQYF. The CDR3 nucleotides read TGTGCCAGCAGCCAGGGCGACGGGGGGGCTCGAGAGCAGTACTTC.

CDR3 sequence: CSAVLVNEQFF. In nucleotides, the CDR3 is TGCAGTGCGGTGTTAGTGAATGAGCAGTTCTTC. The chain uses TRBV20-1 and TRBJ2-1; no firm D call. This CDR3 contains 11 residues. Trimming stripped 6 bases from V and 7 bases from J, with 10 bases between. Germline loops: CDR1 DFQATT, CDR2 SNEGSKA (reference sequence).

In this sample, this clone turned up a few times. The V gene is TRBV5-5, the J gene TRBJ2-2, with a possible D match to TRBD2 (6 bases). The CDR3 contains 16 residues. V lost 3 bases to trimming and J lost 1 base, with 13 bases between them. CDR1 and CDR2 (germline): SGHKS, YYEKEE (reference sequence). The CDR3 nucleotides read TGTGCCAGCAGCTGGGGACCGGGAGAGAACACCGGGGAGCTGTTTTTT. Translated: CASSWGPGENTGELFF.

The chain is built from TRBV9 and TRBJ1-3, with D tentatively TRBD1 (5 bases). Per the germline V gene, CDR1 is SGDLS and CDR2 is YYNGEE. Trimming cost V 3 bases and J 0 bases, with 16 bases left between them. This CDR3 has 17 amino acids. The CDR3 DNA reads as TGTGCCAGCAGCGCCCGGAGACAGTCGTCCTCTGGAAACACCATATATTTT. It translates to CASSARRQSSSGNTIYF.

The chain has TRBV7-2 and TRBJ1-2, with D possibly matching TRBD1 (6 bases). The CDR3 has 13 residues. Germline CDR1 reads SGHTA; CDR2 reads FQGNSA. V dropped 6 bases and J dropped 7 bases, with 15 bases sitting between them. DNA for the CDR3: TGTGCCAGCAGTCGAACAGGGAAAGCTGGCTACACCTTC. Translating it yields CASSRTGKAGYTF.

The rearrangement joins TRBV19 to TRBJ1-2; the D gene is possibly TRBD1 (5 bases). CDR3 length: 13 amino acids. V gave up 9 bases and J gave up 6 bases, with 17 bases separating them. The germline CDR1 and CDR2 sequences are LNHDA and SQIVND (reference sequence). The CDR3 reads CASLGRGLNGYTF. The CDR3 DNA reads as TGTGCCAGCCTAGGGAGGGGATTGAATGGCTACACCTTC.

The chain recombines TRBV6-1 with TRBJ1-1; maybe TRBD1 (5 bases). V gave up 2 bases and J gave up 11 bases, with 21 bases separating them. The CDR3 contains 15 residues. CDR1 and CDR2 (germline): MNHNS, SASEGT. CDR3 loop: CASSETPDSSTRAFF. CDR3 DNA sequence: TGTGCCAGCAGTGAAACCCCCGACAGTTCCACTCGCGCTTTCTTT.

The chain has TRBV18 and TRBJ2-2; a possible D gene is TRBD2 (6 bases). Per the germline V gene, CDR1 is KGHSH and CDR2 is LQKENI. The CDR3 consists of 16 residues. The germline V and J ends were trimmed by 6 bases and 1 base, with 15 bases remaining between them. The CDR3, as DNA: TGTGCCAGCTCTCCGAACGGGGGTGAGAACACCGGGGAGCTGTTTTTT. This sequence encodes CASSPNGGENTGELFF.

This chain uses TRBV5-8 with TRBJ1-5; D not resolved. The germline gives CDR1 SGHTS, CDR2 YDEGEE. CDR3 length equals 14 residues. The V and J ends lost 0 bases and 5 bases respectively, with 9 bases between them. The CDR3 nucleotides are TGTGCCAGCAGCTTGGAAGGGAGGGATCAGCCCCAGCATTTT. Translating it yields CASSLEGRDQPQHF.

This chain connects TRBV5-1 to TRBJ1-6, with 7 bases identical to TRBD1. Germline V CDR1 and CDR2: SGHRS, YFSETQ. The CDR3 sequence is 17 residues long. The V gene end was trimmed by 5 bases and the J gene end by 10 bases; junction bases not matched to a gene: 18. CDR3 DNA: TGCGCCAGCAGTTCCGTTCCGGACAGGTCGGCGGACTCACCCCTCCACTTT. Translated: CASSSVPDRSADSPLHF.